One sample yielded the 15 T cell receptor beta chains listed below, sequenced in a study of T cells in Graves' hyperthyroidism and ophthalmopathy. From RNA transcripts, TCR beta CDR3 regions were amplified. Primed by the HTBI set, a first-round RT-PCR was run on the TCR CDR3. TCRdb called the multiplex PCR reads again in MiXCR, with one record for every CDR3 protein. The sample contains approximately 350,000 distinct CDR3 sequences, roughly 15% of which appear only once. Material: blood. The receptors come from a woman in her fifties or sixties with Graves' ophthalmopathy.

This clonotype occurred many times. The gene calls are TRBV2 and TRBJ2-7; D not resolved. V was shortened by 4 bases and J by 2 bases, with 6 bases between the two germline ends. CDR1 is SNHLY, CDR2 FYNNEI, per germline. The CDR3 covers 12 residues. CDR3 sequence reads: CASSGTAYEQYF. CDR3 DNA: TGTGCCAGCAGTGGCACGGCCTACGAGCAGTACTTC.

Notes on this clonotype: A single base separates this from a much larger clone, so it may be a read error. This rearrangement joins TRBV6-1 to TRBJ1-4; D unclear. Germline V CDR1 and CDR2: MNHNS, SASEGT. The CDR3 spans 15 residues. The CDR3 nucleotides are TGTGCCAGCAGGGAGTCAGGTGCAACTAATGGAAAACTGTTTTTT. Its protein product is CASRESGATNGKLFF.

This clonotype turned up a few times. The V gene is TRBV7-9, the J gene TRBJ1-1; 7 bases fit TRBD1. With 4 bases clipped from V and 4 bases from J, the junction kept 15 bases outside the gene matches. Germline V gene lookup returns CDR1 SEHNR and CDR2 FQNEAQ (reference sequence). The CDR3 is made up of 17 amino acids. The CDR3 spells CASSSPVGGGPPTEAFF. The CDR3 DNA is TGTGCCAGCAGCTCACCCGTGGGAGGGGGCCCCCCCACTGAAGCTTTCTTT.

In this sample, this clonotype turned up a few times. The chain is built from TRBV9 and TRBJ1-2; D is uncertain. The CDR3 is 13 amino acids. Trimming removed 4 bases at V and 11 bases at J, with 18 bases between. Germline V lookup: CDR1 SGDLS, CDR2 YYNGEE. The CDR3 loop reads CASSPPRGHLYTF. The DNA of the CDR3 is TGTGCCAGCAGCCCCCCGAGAGGGCACTTATACACCTTC.

This clonotype was recorded many times. The CDR3 DNA sequence: TGTGCCAGCAGCGAGCGGGAGGGGCGCACAGATACGCAGTATTTT. Protein sequence: CASSEREGRTDTQYF. The chain has TRBV3-1 and TRBJ2-3; 10 bases are shared with TRBD2. This CDR3 region has 15 residues. The trim removed 5 bases at V and 1 base at J, leaving 3 bases unmatched. Germline V gene sequence: CDR1 LGHDT, CDR2 YNNKEL (reference sequence).

This clonotype was recorded a few times. The V gene is TRBV10-2, the J gene TRBJ1-1; TRBD1 might be the D (6 bases). V lost 6 bases to trimming and J lost 11 bases, with 16 bases between them. CDR1 WSHSY and CDR2 SAAADI come from the germline V gene. This CDR3 is built from 12 residues. CDR3 loop: CASSGGGPGAFF. As DNA, the CDR3 is TGCGCCAGCAGCGGGGGCGGGCCTGGTGCTTTCTTT.

This clonotype was counted ten times or more. The chain links TRBV6-2 or TRBV6-3 to TRBJ1-1; D is unresolved. Trimming took 6 bases from V and 4 from J, leaving 18 bases between them. This CDR3 is built from 15 residues. In germline, CDR1 is MNHEY, CDR2 SVGEGT. The CDR3 sequence: CASRPHMPGSTEAFF. The DNA of the CDR3 is TGTGCCAGCAGACCGCACATGCCCGGGAGCACTGAAGCTTTCTTT.

The V gene is TRBV25-1, the J gene TRBJ1-1, with TRBD1 as a possible D gene (6 bases). The length of the CDR3 is 14 residues. V was clipped by 4 bases and J by 4 bases, with 13 bases between them. Germline CDR1 MGHDK, CDR2 SYGVNS. As DNA, the CDR3 is TGTGCCAGCAGTGCCAGTAGGGGGATCACTGAAGCTTTCTTT. Translated, it gives CASSASRGITEAFF.

This clonotype appeared many times. V and J are TRBV2 and TRBJ2-7, with D possibly TRBD1 on 6 matching bases. In germline, CDR1 is SNHLY, CDR2 FYNNEI. The CDR3 runs 12 residues. Trimming shortened V by 7 bases and J by 6 bases, and 13 bases separated the two germline ends. In nucleotides, the CDR3 is TGTGCCAGCAAGGGGGTATCGGCCGAGCAGTACTTC. It encodes CASKGVSAEQYF.

The gene calls are TRBV6-2 or TRBV6-3 and TRBJ2-3; 8 bases line up with TRBD2. CDR3 length equals 13 residues. Germline CDR1 is MNHEY and CDR2 is SVGEGT. The trim removed 6 bases at V and 4 bases at J, leaving 3 bases unmatched. This CDR3 reads CASRAGGSDTQYF. The DNA of the CDR3 is TGTGCCAGCAGGGCGGGAGGTTCAGATACGCAGTATTTT.

The chain uses TRBV5-4 and TRBJ2-3; D possibly matches TRBD1 or TRBD2 (5 bases each). Trimming pared 5 bases from V and 0 bases from J, leaving 16 bases between. CDR3 length: 16 amino acids. Germline assignment: CDR1 SGHNT and CDR2 YYREEE (reference sequence). CDR3 sequence: CASSSDGAPSTDTQYF. DNA for the CDR3: TGTGCCAGCAGTTCTGACGGGGCCCCCAGCACAGATACGCAGTATTTT.

This clonotype was observed many times. This rearrangement joins TRBV2 to TRBJ1-2, with 9 bases that match TRBD1. V lost 3 bases, J lost 6 bases, and 5 bases stayed unmatched. This CDR3 has 14 residues. Germline V gives CDR1 SNHLY, CDR2 FYNNEI. The CDR3 DNA reads as TGTGCCAGCAGTGAGGGACAGGGAGGGCATGGCTACACCTTC. It translates to CASSEGQGGHGYTF.

This clonotype was counted many times. This chain uses TRBV2 with TRBJ2-1; D gene unclear. V was cut by 3 bases and J by 0 bases, with 9 bases left in between. The germline V gene encodes CDR1 SNHLY and CDR2 FYNNEI. This CDR3 comprises 15 residues. CDR3: CASSDLVGSYNEQFF. CDR3 sequence (DNA): TGTGCCAGCAGTGATTTAGTTGGCTCCTACAATGAGCAGTTCTTC.

This clonotype was recorded many times. The CDR3 nucleotides are TGTGCCAGCAGCCCACTGCGGGGCACCTACAATGAGCAGTTCTTC. Protein sequence: CASSPLRGTYNEQFF. The chain couples TRBV6-1 to TRBJ2-1, with D tentatively TRBD2 (6 bases). CDR1 is MNHNS and CDR2 is SASEGT in the germline V gene. The CDR3 loop spans 15 amino acids. The ends were cut back, 6 bases at V and 2 bases at J, with 14 bases in the middle.

Many counts were recorded for this clonotype. This sequence joins TRBV2 and TRBJ2-1, with 11 bases matching TRBD2. Germline V gene lookup returns CDR1 SNHLY and CDR2 FYNNEI. V gave up 3 bases and J gave up 8 bases; unmatched junction bases: 3. This CDR3 contains 14 residues. The CDR3 nucleotides read TGTGCCAGCAGTGAGTCTAGCGGGAGGTATGAGCAGTTCTTC. This sequence encodes CASSESSGRYEQFF. The full variable domain, its missing parts supplied by reference TRBV2 and TRBJ2-1, is EPEVTQTPSHQVTQMGQEVILRCVPISNHLYFYWYRQILGQKVEFLVSFYNNEISEKSEIFDDQFSVERPDGSNFTLKIRSTKLEDSAMYFCASSESSGRYEQFFGPGTRLTVL.